This TCR beta chain is from a study of CXCR3-negative and CXCR3-positive naive CD8 T cells. A word on this clonotype: Its antigen is unidentified.

Findings and caveats of the study: TRBV-TRBJ usage was alike in naive CXCR3-negative and CXCR3-positive cells but differed in memory cells. Partly lower CXCR3 expression followed cryopreservation, and most assays relied on fresh PBMCs. No difference in surface CD5 was seen between naive subsets, and TCR strength was inferred from TRB CDR3 properties.

Every CD8+ subset sample held about 280,000 flow-sorted cells, done in triplicate. It was by 5' RACE with UMI labels that the TRB cDNA libraries were prepared. From its re-call of the 5' RACE reads, TCRdb lists each CDR3 protein once, without DNA. The table counts 45,000 or so distinct CDR3 sequences; roughly 1.6% lies in the top ten. The germline V gene encodes CDR1 LNHNV and CDR2 YYDKDF (reference sequence). The length of the CDR3 is 12 residues. Sequencing was done on a sample of naive CXCR3- CD8+ T cells from blood. Subset: CD45RO-CCR7+CD27+CD95- naive CD8+ T cells lacking CXCR3 (TNR3-). This chain joins TRBV15 and TRBJ2-5. The sequence was collected from a human donor in good health. Some clones in this sample may be carry-over from other donors' samples. The CDR3 is CATSRDEGTQYF.